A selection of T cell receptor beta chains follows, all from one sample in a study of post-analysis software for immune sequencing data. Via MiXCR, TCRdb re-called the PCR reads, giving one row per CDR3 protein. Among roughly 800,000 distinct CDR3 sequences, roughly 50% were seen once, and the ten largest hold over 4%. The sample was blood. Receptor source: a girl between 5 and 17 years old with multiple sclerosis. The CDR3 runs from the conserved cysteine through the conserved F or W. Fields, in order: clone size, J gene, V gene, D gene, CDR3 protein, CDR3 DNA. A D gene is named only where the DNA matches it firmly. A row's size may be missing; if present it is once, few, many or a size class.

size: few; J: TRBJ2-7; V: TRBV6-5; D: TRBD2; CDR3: CASKAGGLYEQYF; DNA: TGTGCCAGTAAAGCGGGAGGTCTCTACGAGCAGTACTTC
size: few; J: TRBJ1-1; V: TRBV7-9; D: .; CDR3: CASSRLSEGTEAFF; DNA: TGTGCCAGCAGCCGCCTAAGCGAAGGGACTGAAGCTTTCTTT
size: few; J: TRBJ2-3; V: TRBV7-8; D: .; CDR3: CASSLGAGKADTQYF; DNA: TGTGCCAGCAGCTTAGGCGCAGGGAAAGCAGATACGCAGTATTTT
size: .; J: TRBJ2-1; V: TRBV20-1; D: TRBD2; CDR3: CSASPRDYYNEQFF; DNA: TGCAGTGCTAGCCCACGGGACTATTACAATGAGCAGTTCTTC
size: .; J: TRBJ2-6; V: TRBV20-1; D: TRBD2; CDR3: CSAPSGGGANVLTF; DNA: TGCAGTGCCCCGTCGGGGGGAGGGGCCAACGTCCTGACTTTC
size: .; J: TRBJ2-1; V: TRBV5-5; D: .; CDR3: CASSLGAGNYNEQFF; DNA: TGTGCCAGCAGCTTGGGGGCGGGAAACTACAATGAGCAGTTCTTC
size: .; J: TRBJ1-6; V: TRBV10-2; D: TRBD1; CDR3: CASSPLLTQGAYSPLHF; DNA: TGCGCCAGCAGTCCCCTCTTAACGCAGGGGGCTTATTCACCCCTCCACTTT
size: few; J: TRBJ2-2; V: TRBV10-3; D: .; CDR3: CAISESPRNTGELFF; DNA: TGTGCCATCAGTGAGTCGCCCAGGAACACCGGGGAGCTGTTTTTT
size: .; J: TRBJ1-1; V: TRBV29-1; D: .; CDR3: CSATGPETEAFF; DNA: TGCAGCGCAACAGGGCCGGAGACTGAAGCTTTCTTT
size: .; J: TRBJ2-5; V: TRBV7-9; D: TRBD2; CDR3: CASSLHQGGAQETQYF; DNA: TGTGCCAGCAGCTTACATCAGGGAGGGGCACAAGAGACCCAGTACTTC
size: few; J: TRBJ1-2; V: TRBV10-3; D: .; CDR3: CAISGAVQWDGYTF; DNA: TGTGCCATCAGTGGGGCAGTTCAGTGGGATGGCTACACCTTC
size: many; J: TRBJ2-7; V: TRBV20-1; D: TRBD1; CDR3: CSAGRTGQDEQYF; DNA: TGCAGTGCGGGTCGGACAGGGCAGGACGAGCAGTACTTC
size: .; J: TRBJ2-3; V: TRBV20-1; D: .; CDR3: CSARSETDRTDTQYF; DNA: TGCAGTGCTAGGTCGGAGACAGACCGCACAGATACGCAGTATTTT
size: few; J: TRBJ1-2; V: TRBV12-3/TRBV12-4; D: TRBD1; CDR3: CASRIQGAGGYTF; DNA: TGTGCCAGCAGAATACAGGGGGCAGGTGGCTACACCTTC
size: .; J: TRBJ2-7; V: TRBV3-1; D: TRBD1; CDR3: CASSSRGTDYEQYF; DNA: TGTGCCAGCAGCTCTCGAGGGACAGACTACGAGCAGTACTTC
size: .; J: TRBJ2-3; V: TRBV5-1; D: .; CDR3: CASSVQFPDTQYF; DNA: TGCGCCAGCAGCGTCCAGTTTCCAGATACGCAGTATTTT
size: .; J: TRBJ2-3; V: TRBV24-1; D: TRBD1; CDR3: CATGQDTDTQYF; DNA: TGTGCCACAGGACAGGACACAGATACGCAGTATTTT
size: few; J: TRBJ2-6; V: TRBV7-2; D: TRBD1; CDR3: CASSEGQLLLTGANVLTF; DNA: TGTGCCAGCAGCGAGGGACAGTTACTACTAACTGGGGCCAACGTCCTGACTTTC
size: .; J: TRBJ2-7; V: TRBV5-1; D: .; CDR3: CASSLELASYEQYF; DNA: TGCGCCAGCAGCTTGGAACTAGCCTCCTACGAGCAGTACTTC
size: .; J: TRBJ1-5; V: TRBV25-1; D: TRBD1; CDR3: CASSGDRTPYSNQPQHF; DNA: TGTGCCAGCAGTGGGGACAGAACCCCCTATAGCAATCAGCCCCAGCATTTT
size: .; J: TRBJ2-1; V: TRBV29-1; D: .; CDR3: CSAAKGSYNEQFF; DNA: TGCAGCGCCGCGAAGGGCTCCTACAATGAGCAGTTCTTC
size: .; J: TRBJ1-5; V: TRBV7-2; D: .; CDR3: CASSPETGGRHQPQHF; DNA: TGTGCCAGCAGCCCCGAGACGGGGGGCAGACATCAGCCCCAGCATTTT
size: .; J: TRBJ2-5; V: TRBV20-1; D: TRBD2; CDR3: CSATAGRGIAGGIEETQYF; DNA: TGCAGTGCTACCGCGGGGCGGGGTATAGCGGGAGGGATAGAAGAGACCCAGTACTTC
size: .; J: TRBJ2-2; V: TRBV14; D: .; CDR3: CASSQESQATGELFF; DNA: TGTGCCAGCAGCCAAGAAAGCCAGGCGACCGGGGAGCTGTTTTTT
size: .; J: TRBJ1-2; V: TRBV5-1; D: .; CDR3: CASSLWGLNYGYTF; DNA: TGCGCCAGCAGCTTGTGGGGCCTTAACTATGGCTACACCTTC
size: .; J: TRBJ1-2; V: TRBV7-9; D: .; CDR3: CASSHPPERGYTF; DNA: TGTGCCAGCAGCCACCCCCCTGAGAGGGGCTACACCTTC
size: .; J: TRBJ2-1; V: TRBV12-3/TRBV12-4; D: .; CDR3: CASSRDWSSYNEQFF; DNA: TGTGCCAGCAGCCGAGACTGGAGCTCCTACAATGAGCAGTTCTTC
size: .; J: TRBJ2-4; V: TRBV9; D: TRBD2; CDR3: CASSVGQLTSGGPKNIQYF; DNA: TGTGCCAGCAGCGTAGGACAGTTGACTAGCGGGGGTCCCAAAAACATTCAGTACTTC
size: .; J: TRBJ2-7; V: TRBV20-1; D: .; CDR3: CSARPRGGHYEQYF; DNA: TGCAGTGCTCGCCCTAGAGGAGGGCATTACGAGCAGTACTTC
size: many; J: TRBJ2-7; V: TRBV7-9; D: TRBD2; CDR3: CASTKYGGETRGPTYEQYF; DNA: TGTGCCAGCACCAAATACGGGGGGGAGACCCGAGGGCCTACCTACGAGCAGTACTTC
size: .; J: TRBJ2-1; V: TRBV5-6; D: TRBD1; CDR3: CASSLNDRGRNEQFF; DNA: TGTGCCAGCAGCTTGAACGACAGGGGCCGCAATGAGCAGTTCTTC
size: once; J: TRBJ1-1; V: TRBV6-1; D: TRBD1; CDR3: CASRGQGVKAFF; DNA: TGTGCCAGCAGGGGACAGGGAGTAAAAGCTTTCTTT
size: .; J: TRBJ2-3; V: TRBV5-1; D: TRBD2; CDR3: CASSPQWVGAGDTQYF; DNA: TGCGCCAGCAGCCCCCAGTGGGTGGGAGCGGGGGATACGCAGTATTTT
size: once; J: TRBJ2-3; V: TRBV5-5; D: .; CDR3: CASSWVASRTQYF; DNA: TGTGCCAGCAGCTGGGTCGCAAGCCGGACGCAGTATTTT
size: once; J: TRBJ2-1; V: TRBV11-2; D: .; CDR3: CASSSKLGASSNEQFF; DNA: TGTGCCAGCAGCTCCAAACTTGGCGCGTCAAGCAATGAGCAGTTCTTC
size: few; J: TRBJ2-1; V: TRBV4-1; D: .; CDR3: CASSQESVGNEQFF; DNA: TGCGCCAGCAGCCAAGAATCAGTGGGCAATGAGCAGTTCTTC
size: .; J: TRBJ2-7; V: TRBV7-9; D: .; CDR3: CASSLSWTASSYEQYF; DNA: TGTGCCAGCAGCTTAAGTTGGACAGCCAGCTCCTACGAGCAGTACTTC
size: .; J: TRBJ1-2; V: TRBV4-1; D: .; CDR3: CASSQDPGMGLRGYTF; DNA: TGCGCCAGCAGCCAAGATCCGGGAATGGGGTTACGAGGCTACACCTTC
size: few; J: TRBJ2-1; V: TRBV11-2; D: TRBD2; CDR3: CASRGTTDEQFF; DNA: TGTGCCAGCAGGGGGACTACGGATGAGCAGTTCTTC
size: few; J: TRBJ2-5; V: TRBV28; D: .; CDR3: CASSSPGRKNQETQYF; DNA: TGTGCCAGCAGTTCCCCGGGGCGGAAGAACCAAGAGACCCAGTACTTC
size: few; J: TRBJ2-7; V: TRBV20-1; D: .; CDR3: CSASKPAYEQYF; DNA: TGCAGTGCTAGCAAGCCAGCCTACGAGCAGTACTTC
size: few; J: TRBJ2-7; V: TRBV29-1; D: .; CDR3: CSVEDAAGQYEQYF; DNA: TGCAGCGTTGAAGATGCGGCAGGGCAATACGAGCAGTACTTC
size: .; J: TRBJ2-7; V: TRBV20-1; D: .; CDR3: CSARVFGSHEQYF; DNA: TGCAGTGCTAGAGTATTCGGGAGCCACGAGCAGTACTTC
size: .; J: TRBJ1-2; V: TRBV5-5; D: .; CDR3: CASSQNAGRGYTF; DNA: TGTGCCAGCAGCCAGAACGCAGGGAGAGGCTACACCTTC
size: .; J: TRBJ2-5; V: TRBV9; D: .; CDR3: CASSIGQGGAETQYF; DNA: TGTGCCAGCAGCATCGGACAGGGAGGGGCGGAGACCCAGTACTTC
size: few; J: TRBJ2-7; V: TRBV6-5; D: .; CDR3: CASSYSAGSYEQYF; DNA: TGTGCCAGCAGTTACTCGGCCGGCTCCTACGAGCAGTACTTC